What follows describes a single T cell receptor beta chain. The Seattle patients joined while their infection was active and were tracked longitudinally afterward. The sample belongs to a study of blood T cell repertoires in COVID-19. Study context: T cells, B-cell-depleted T cells, or PBMCs provided the cDNA or gDNA that served as material.

In the study's own analysis: Reference gene primers were amplified, and this amplification served to estimate nucleated cell counts. Profiling relied on immunoSEQ multiplex PCR, and the TCRdb table lists in-frame clones only, not all of them. V, J and clone size are taken as reported in that table, and D and trimming were inferred from the DNA itself. The data hold almost 200,000 clones, with around four fifths observed a single time. The CDR3 spans 15 residues. Germline V gene lookup returns CDR1 SGDLS and CDR2 YYNGEE. V dropped 4 bases and J dropped 4; count of bases not matched to a gene: 7. The V gene is TRBV9, the J gene TRBJ2-1; TRBD1 matches at 8 bases. The clonotype was recovered from a man between 60 and 75 years old with COVID-19, enrolled during active disease. What was sequenced was peripheral blood. CDR3 sequence: CASSPGQETYNEQFF. The CDR3 DNA follows: TGTGCCAGCAGCCCGGGACAGGAGACTTACAATGAGCAGTTCTTC.